The next 20 T cell receptor beta chains were all read from a single sample in a study of vaccination and CD4 T cells after COVID-19. Their antigens are not known. Once obtained from cultured CD4+ T cells, the DNA was sequenced using the Oncomine TCR Beta short-read assay. One entry per CDR3 protein results from TCRdb running MiXCR on the PCR reads. This sample carries some 14,000 distinct CDR3 sequences, under 75% of them seen once, and the ten largest clones take about 18%. Treatment in this sample: approximately 10-day PBMC culture with coronavirus spike peptide pools or control peptides (ViraFEST assay). What was sequenced was CD4+ T cells from blood, cultured in vitro. The receptors come from a human donor who had recovered from COVID-19.

The rearrangement uses TRBV7-8 and TRBJ2-1; TRBD2 matches 7 bases. In germline, CDR1 is SGHVS, CDR2 FQNEAQ. The CDR3 runs to 16 residues. V shed 3 bases, J shed 0 bases, and the junction held 5 bases outside the gene matches. The CDR3 region has the DNA TGTGCCAGCAGCTTTCGAGCGGGAAGCTCCTACAATGAGCAGTTCTTC. As protein: CASSFRAGSSYNEQFF.

The DNA for the CDR3 is TGCGCCAGCAGCGGGGGCGCGGGGCGTGGTGATACGCAGTATTTT. It encodes CASSGGAGRGDTQYF. This sequence joins TRBV4-3 and TRBJ2-3; D assignment may be TRBD1 or TRBD2 (6 bases each). CDR3 length: 15 residues. The V end lost 5 bases, the J end lost 6 bases, and 18 bases lay between the germline ends. CDR1 and CDR2 (germline): LGHNA, YSLEER.

This clonotype occurred a few times. The V and J genes are TRBV27 and TRBJ1-1; 9 bases line up with TRBD1. The CDR3 loop spans 13 amino acids. Trimming cost V 7 bases and J 5 bases; bases outside gene matches: 5. Germline lookup yields CDR1 MNHEY and CDR2 SMNVEV (reference sequence). CDR3 in DNA: TGTGCCAGCACCGGGACAGGGAGGACTGAAGCTTTCTTT. Its protein product is CASTGTGRTEAFF.

The sample holds one count of this clonotype. The rearrangement links TRBV4-2 to TRBJ2-7; TRBD1 matches 9 bases. Looked up from germline, CDR1 is LGHNA and CDR2 is YNFKEQ. Unmatched junction bases numbered 6, after V lost 4 bases and J lost 5 bases. The CDR3 runs to 14 residues. DNA for the CDR3: TGTGCCAGCAGCCTAACAGGGGGCATCAACGAGCAGTACTTC. Translating it yields CASSLTGGINEQYF.

The genes are TRBV20-1 and TRBJ2-7, with a possible D match to TRBD2 (5 bases). Germline V gene lookup returns CDR1 DFQATT and CDR2 SNEGSKA (reference sequence). Between the trimmed V and J ends, which lost 2 bases and 0 bases, there was a span of 11 bases. CDR3 length equals 14 residues. The CDR3 nucleotides read TGCAGTGCTAGATCCCGGACTGGCTCCTACGAGCAGTACTTC. This translates into CSARSRTGSYEQYF.

The genes are TRBV6-1 and TRBJ2-7; D remains unclear. V lost 9 bases and J 0 bases, leaving 15 bases between the germline ends. Germline CDR1 and CDR2: MNHNS and SASEGT. The CDR3 contains 14 residues. CDR3 protein: CASQTLSRSYEQYF. The CDR3 DNA is TGTGCCAGTCAGACCCTATCTCGCTCCTACGAGCAGTACTTC.

This sequence joins TRBV7-9 and TRBJ2-1, with D hard to call. Germline V gene lookup returns CDR1 SEHNR and CDR2 FQNEAQ (reference sequence). Trimming cost V 5 bases and J 0 bases, with 17 bases left between them. The CDR3 totals 17 residues. CDR3 amino acids: CASSKDHWRSSYNEQFF. In DNA, the CDR3 is TGTGCCAGCAGCAAAGACCACTGGCGGAGCTCCTACAATGAGCAGTTCTTC. Full variable domain (missing parts from reference TRBV7-9 and TRBJ2-1): DTGVSQNPRHKITKRGQNVTFRCDPISEHNRLYWYRQTLGQGPEFLTYFQNEAQLEKSRLLSDRFSAERPKGSFSTLEIQRTEQGDSAMYLCASSKDHWRSSYNEQFFGPGTRLTVL.

The chain is built from TRBV24-1 and TRBJ1-5; D gene unclear. Germline V gives CDR1 KGHDR, CDR2 SFDVKD. V was shortened by 1 base and J by 0 bases, with 3 bases between the two germline ends. The CDR3 is made up of 14 amino acids. DNA for the CDR3: TGTGCCACCAGTGATTTATTTAGCAATCAGCCCCAGCATTTT. Translating gives CATSDLFSNQPQHF.

The V gene is TRBV4-3, the J gene TRBJ1-6; no firm D call. The length of the CDR3 is 18 residues. The germline V gene has CDR1 LGHNA and CDR2 YSLEER. V was shortened by 2 bases and J by 10 bases, with 24 bases between the two germline ends. CDR3 DNA: TGCGCCAGCAGCCAAAATAAGTTTGGAGAAAGGTTGTACTCACCCCTCCACTTT. Amino acid sequence: CASSQNKFGERLYSPLHF.

The V and J genes are TRBV7-2 and TRBJ1-1; D is uncertain. The V gene's germline CDR1 is SGHTA and CDR2 FQGNSA. The V end was cut by 2 bases, the J end by 7 bases, with 5 bases between. There are 11 residues in the CDR3. Here the CDR3 reads CASSLTVEAFF. DNA of the CDR3: TGTGCCAGCAGCTTAACGGTTGAAGCTTTCTTT.

This clonotype was seen a handful of times. The J gene is TRBJ1-5, the V gene TRBV6-1; D uncertain. CDR3 length equals 14 residues. With 5 bases removed from V and 2 bases from J, the gap between germline ends came to 10 bases. The V gene's germline CDR1 is MNHNS and CDR2 SASEGT. The DNA of the CDR3 is TGTGCCAGCAGTAGGAGTGTAGGCAATCAGCCCCAGCATTTT. Amino acid sequence: CASSRSVGNQPQHF.

The rearrangement joins TRBV6-1 to TRBJ2-2, with no clear D. V lost 7 bases and J lost 0, with 12 bases in between. CDR1 and CDR2 from the germline V gene are MNHNS and SASEGT. The CDR3 is 15 residues long. The CDR3 DNA sequence: TGTGCCAGCACCCCCCAGCGAGCGAACACCGGGGAGCTGTTTTTT. Residues: CASTPQRANTGELFF.

This clonotype was seen only a few times. The gene calls are TRBV7-2 and TRBJ1-1; possibly TRBD1 for D (6 bases). Trimming pared 5 bases from V and 7 bases from J, leaving 14 bases between. The CDR3 is made up of 13 amino acids. Germline CDR1 reads SGHTA; CDR2 reads FQGNSA. The CDR3 sequence: CASSPQGGNEAFF. In DNA, the CDR3 is TGTGCCAGCAGCCCACAGGGTGGGAATGAAGCTTTCTTT. The whole variable domain, remainder taken from reference TRBV7-2 and TRBJ1-1, is GAGVSQSPSNKVTEKGKDVELRCDPISGHTALYWYRQSLGQGLEFLIYFQGNSAPDKSGLPSDRFSAERTGGSVSTLTIQRTQQEDSAVYLCASSPQGGNEAFFGQGTRLTVV.

The chain uses TRBV11-2 and TRBJ2-7, with D possibly being TRBD2 (6 bases). Trimming took off 0 bases at V and 2 bases at J, with 8 bases between the two ends. Germline V CDR1 and CDR2: SGHAT, FQNNGV. The CDR3 is 14 amino acids. The CDR3 nucleotides are TGTGCCAGCAGCTTAGATAGCGGCACCTACGAGCAGTACTTC. Residues: CASSLDSGTYEQYF.

The chain links TRBV27 to TRBJ2-1, with TRBD2 matching over 9 bases. Germline-derived CDR1 and CDR2 are MNHEY and SMNVEV (reference sequence). Trimming removed 6 bases from V and 9 bases from J; junction bases left unmatched: 15. This CDR3 contains 16 residues. The CDR3 sequence is CASSTTWVAGDLEQFF. CDR3 DNA: TGTGCCAGCAGCACCACGTGGGTAGCGGGAGATCTTGAGCAGTTCTTC.

V and J are TRBV6-1 and TRBJ1-5; TRBD1 aligns across 8 bases. With V trimmed by 10 bases and J by 4 bases, 18 bases remained unmatched. The CDR3 runs 17 residues. The germline V gene has CDR1 MNHNS and CDR2 SASEGT. CDR3 region: CANSDPRWTGTNQPQHF. The CDR3 DNA sequence: TGTGCCAACAGCGACCCCCGTTGGACAGGGACTAATCAGCCCCAGCATTTT.

The CDR3 spells CATRTVNTEAFF. CDR3 sequence (DNA): TGTGCCACCAGGACGGTTAACACTGAAGCTTTCTTT. This chain connects TRBV10-3 to TRBJ1-1; D is ambiguous. This CDR3 is built from 12 residues. V shed 10 bases and J shed 2 bases, with 11 bases lying between them. CDR1 is ENHRY and CDR2 is SYGVKD in the germline V gene.

V is TRBV7-6 and J is TRBJ2-2; the match to TRBD1 covers 7 bases. CDR1 is SGHVS and CDR2 is FNYEAQ in the germline V gene. The CDR3 length is 14 residues. J was trimmed by 5 bases and V by 3 bases; bases with no gene match: 3. The CDR3: CASSFSGGTGELFF. The CDR3 DNA reads as TGTGCCAGCAGCTTTTCAGGGGGTACCGGGGAGCTGTTTTTT. The whole variable domain, remainder taken from reference TRBV7-6 and TRBJ2-2, is GAGVSQSPRYKVTKRGQDVALRCDPISGHVSLYWYRQALGQGPEFLTYFNYEAQQDKSGLPNDRFSAERPEGSISTLTIQRTEQRDSAMYRCASSFSGGTGELFFGEGSRLTVL.

This clonotype is a singleton in its sample. The rearrangement links TRBV6-1 to TRBJ2-5; D possibly corresponds to TRBD2 (5 bases). The CDR3 runs 13 residues. Germline V CDR1 and CDR2: MNHNS, SASEGT. The ends were cut back, 7 bases at V and 1 base at J, with 10 bases in the middle. The CDR3 nucleotides are TGTGCCAGCATGGGCAGCGGCCAAGAGACCCAGTACTTC. Its translation is CASMGSGQETQYF.

The J gene is TRBJ2-5, the V gene TRBV12-3 or TRBV12-4; a weak D match, TRBD2 (5 bases). This CDR3 contains 13 residues. Trimming took off 3 bases at V and 8 bases at J, with 13 bases between the two ends. CDR3 nucleotides: TGTGCCAGCAGTTTGGTAAGCGGAGGAACCCAGTACTTC. It specifies CASSLVSGGTQYF.